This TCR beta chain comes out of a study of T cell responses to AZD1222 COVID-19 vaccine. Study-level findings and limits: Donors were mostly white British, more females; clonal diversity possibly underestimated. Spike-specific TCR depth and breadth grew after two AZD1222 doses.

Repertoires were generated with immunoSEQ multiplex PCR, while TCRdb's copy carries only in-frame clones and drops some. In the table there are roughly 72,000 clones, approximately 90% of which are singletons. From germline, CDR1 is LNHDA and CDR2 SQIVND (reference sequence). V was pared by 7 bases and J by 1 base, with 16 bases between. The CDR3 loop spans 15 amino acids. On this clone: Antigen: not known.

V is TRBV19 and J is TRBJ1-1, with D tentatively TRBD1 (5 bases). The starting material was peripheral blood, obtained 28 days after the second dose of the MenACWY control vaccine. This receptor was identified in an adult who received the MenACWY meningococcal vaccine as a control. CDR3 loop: CASTDGGEGNTEAFF. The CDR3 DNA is TGTGCCAGTACCGATGGAGGGGAAGGGAACACTGAAGCTTTCTTT.